Reported below is one T cell receptor beta chain. The antigen it recognizes is unknown. Base qualities are not at hand, and no much larger clone is one base apart. This record comes from a study of glioma-infiltrating T cells after dendritic cell vaccination (TCRdb year 2016). Study-wide context: Of the roughly 15 glioblastoma patients in the cohort, all drawn from Phase I and II dendritic cell vaccination trials, 9 were newly diagnosed and 6 had recurrent disease. Each patient was given three intradermal dendritic cell vaccine injections, spaced two weeks apart, in the arm below the axilla. Tumor-infiltrating lymphocyte content was quantified and tumor and blood repertoires were compared in dendritic cell-vaccinated glioblastoma patients by deep sequencing of TCR beta CDR3 regions. Survival after dendritic cell vaccination was correlated with TCR sequencing metrics, such as TIL content and the overlap between tumor and blood repertoires. To make the vaccine, monocyte-derived dendritic cells were cultured for 6 to 8 days with IL-4 and GM-CSF and then pulsed overnight with autologous tumor lysate. Between 2003 and 2012, patients were given autologous tumor lysate-pulsed dendritic cell vaccination.

Broader findings and caveats from the paper: No direct relationship between TCR clonality and survival was found, suggesting a diverse polyclonal response may matter. After dendritic cell vaccination, a higher estimated pretreatment TIL content predicted longer time to progression and longer overall survival. The response model built on TCR overlap across three groups was characterized as speculative, with prospective validation still needed. The cohort was small and heterogeneous, few patients had complete blood and tumor sets, and even fewer had initial-recurrent tumor pairs.

The trim is 4 bases for V and 2 bases for J, with a gap of 8 bases between the germline ends. From the cysteine through the phenylalanine, the CDR3 covers 13 amino acids. Only CDR3 DNA is held: 39 bases, read in frame from base 1. Sequences MNHNY (CDR1) and SVGAGI (CDR2) are obtained from the germline V gene (reference sequence). TCRB CDR3 regions were amplified from around 2.1 ug genomic DNA, or all available DNA if less, using the immunoSEQ assay. Multiplex PCR used 60 forward primers for TCR V beta segments and 13 reverse primers for J beta segments. Synthetic control templates were spiked into each sample at limiting dilution to estimate reads per starting template. The Illumina HiSeq System generated sequencing reads of 87 bp. As for the authors' bioinformatics: PCR and sequencing errors were removed by a nearest neighbor algorithm that merged closely related sequences. TCR overlap was measured as the percentage of unique tumor TCR beta sequences that were also present in the peripheral blood of the same patient. TCRdb retrieved this table from immuneACCESS and kept in-frame rearrangements only. Not all clones are present; in checked studies, unresolved V genes account for under half, and no reason is known for the remainder. The DNA was the basis for D and trimming; V, J and clone size are from that table. The table for this sample lists 90,000 to 95,000 clones; 70% to 90% of them were counted only once. The ten largest clones add up to less than 2.5% of the sample.

The time point label corresponds to: after dendritic cell vaccination, including at tumor progression/relapse. Patients were selected for having adequate residual fresh-frozen tumor tissue and more than two years of available survival data. None of the glioblastoma patients carried an isocitrate dehydrogenase mutation, although molecular status otherwise varied. PBMC were collected before vaccination, two weeks after the third vaccination, and at tumor progression if tumor progression occurred. Genomic DNA was extracted with the Qiagen DNeasy Blood extraction Kit. The sequence links TRBV6-6 to TRBJ1-1, with no confidently assigned D gene. The clonotype originates from a human donor with glioblastoma. This specimen consisted of blood, obtained after dendritic cell vaccination. In nucleotide form, the sequence is TGTGCCAGCAGTTTATCCCCCAACACTGAAGCTTTCTTT. This sequence encodes CASSLSPNTEAFF.